Sequencing of this T cell receptor (beta chain) was carried out in a study of post-analysis software for immune sequencing data. Study details: Clinical courses comprised relapsing-remitting, secondary progressive and progressive-relapsing multiple sclerosis. Broader study findings: Normalized Chao1 diversity was significantly reduced in patients versus controls. F measure grouped same-batch samples tightly together.

Presence of unique molecular identifiers characterized the TCR beta cDNA libraries. Input amounts of about 0.85 to 11 million T cells were used. These gave 500,000 or so cDNA molecules, so each molecule approximated one T cell. TCRdb re-analysed the PCR reads in MiXCR, keeping a single row per CDR3 protein. The sample has some 700,000 distinct CDR3 sequences, roughly three fifths seen once. With respect to this clonotype: Its antigen is unidentified.

Sequencing used blood. The sequence was obtained from a girl aged 2 to 9 with multiple sclerosis.

The CDR3 sequence: CASSLTGTEGETQYF. As DNA, the CDR3 is TGTGCCAGCAGCCTAACCGGGACGGAGGGAGAGACCCAGTACTTC. The rearrangement links TRBV6-1 to TRBJ2-7, with D perhaps TRBD2 (6 bases). Matching the DNA end better, TRBJ2-5 makes the J call doubtful. This CDR3 has 15 residues. CDR1 and CDR2 (germline): MNHNS, SASEGT.